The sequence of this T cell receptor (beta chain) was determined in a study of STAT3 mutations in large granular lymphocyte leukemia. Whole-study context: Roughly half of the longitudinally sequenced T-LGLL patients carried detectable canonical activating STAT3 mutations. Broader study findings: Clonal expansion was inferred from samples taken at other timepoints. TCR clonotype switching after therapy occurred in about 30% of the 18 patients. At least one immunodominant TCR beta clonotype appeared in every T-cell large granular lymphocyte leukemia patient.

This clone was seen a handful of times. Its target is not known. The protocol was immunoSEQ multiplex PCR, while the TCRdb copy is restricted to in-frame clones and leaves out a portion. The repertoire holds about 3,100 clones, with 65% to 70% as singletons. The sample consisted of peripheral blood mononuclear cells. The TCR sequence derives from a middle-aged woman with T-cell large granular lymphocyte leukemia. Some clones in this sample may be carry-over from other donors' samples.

CDR3 bases: TGTGCCAGCAGTTTATACTGGGACCCAGGCTACGAGCAGTACTTC. This gives the protein CASSLYWDPGYEQYF. The chain has TRBV27 and TRBJ2-7, with D tentatively TRBD1 or TRBD2 (5 bases each). Trimming stripped 1 base from V and 3 bases from J, with 13 bases between. CDR1 is MNHEY, CDR2 SMNVEV, per germline (reference sequence). There are 15 residues in the CDR3.